This TCR beta chain was captured in a study of T cell responses to AZD1222 COVID-19 vaccine. Study-wide findings and caveats: Seropositive AZD1222 recipients at baseline numbered only five or six. CD4 TCRs associated with vaccination spanned spike, dominating at 160-218 and 743-854. Close to half of spike-specific TCRs reportedly recognize unmutated variant regions. It should be noted that donors were predominantly white British and more often female, and clonal diversity was possibly underestimated.

Profiled with immunoSEQ multiplex PCR; TCRdb holds only in-frame clones, not every one. The sample has about 130,000 clones, 90% seen once. Comments on this clone: Its antigen remains unidentified.

Germline CDR1 and CDR2: SQVTM and ANQGSEA. V trimming: 6 bases; J trimming: 4 bases; junction bases outside the gene matches: 3. CDR3 size: 13 residues. The rearrangement links TRBV29-1 to TRBJ2-2, with 9 bases fitting TRBD1. Sequences were derived from peripheral blood, sampled on day 0 of AZD1222 vaccination. This sequence was found in an adult in good health. In DNA, the CDR3 is TGCAGCGTCGGACAGGGGTCCACCGGGGAGCTGTTTTTT. Its protein product is CSVGQGSTGELFF.